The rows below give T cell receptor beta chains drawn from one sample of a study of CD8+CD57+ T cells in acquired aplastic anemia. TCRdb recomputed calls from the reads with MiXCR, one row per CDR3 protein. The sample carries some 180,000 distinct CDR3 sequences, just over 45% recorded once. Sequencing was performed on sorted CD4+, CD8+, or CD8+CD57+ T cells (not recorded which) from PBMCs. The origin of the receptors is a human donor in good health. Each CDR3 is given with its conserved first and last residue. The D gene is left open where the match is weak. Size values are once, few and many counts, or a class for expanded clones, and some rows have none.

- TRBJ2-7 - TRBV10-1 TGCGCCAGCAGTGAGTCCTGGGGGGACGAGCAGTACTTC CASSESWGDEQYF
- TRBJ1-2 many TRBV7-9 TGTGCCAGCAGCCCACGTGGCGGCTACACCTTC CASSPRGGYTF
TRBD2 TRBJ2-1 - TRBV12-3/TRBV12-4 TGTGCCAGCACCCTAGCGGGAGGGGGAAATGGGCAGTTCTTC CASTLAGGGNGQFF
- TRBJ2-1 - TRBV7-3 TGTGCCAGCAGCGCCGGGACTTACAATGAGCAGTTCTTC CASSAGTYNEQFF
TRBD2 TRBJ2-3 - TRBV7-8 TGTGCCAGCAGCCTGACTAAGCGGGGTACAGGTACGCAGTATTTT CASSLTKRGTGTQYF
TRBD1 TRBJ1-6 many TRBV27 TGTGCCAGCAGTTTGACAGGGCCTTATTCACCCCTCCACTTT CASSLTGPYSPLHF
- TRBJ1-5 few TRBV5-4 TGTGCCAGCAGCTGGGAACCAGGGTCAGGTAGAAGCAATCAGCCCCAGCATTTT CASSWEPGSGRSNQPQHF
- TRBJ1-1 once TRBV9 TGTGCCAGCAGCGTAGCAGGCAACACTGAAGCTTTCTTT CASSVAGNTEAFF
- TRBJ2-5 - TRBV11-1 TGTGCCAGCAGTTCGAAGGAGACCCAGTACTTC CASSSKETQYF
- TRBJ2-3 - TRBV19 TGTGCCGGTAGTATACGTGCAGGGATGACAGATATGCAGTATTTT CAGSIRAGMTDMQYF
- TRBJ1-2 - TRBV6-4 TGTGCCAGCAGTGAAACAGGTGCCTCTAACTATGGCTACACCTTC CASSETGASNYGYTF
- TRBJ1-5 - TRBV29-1 TGCAGCGTTGAAACAGCAGGGGTGGTTCAGCCCCAGCATTTT CSVETAGVVQPQHF
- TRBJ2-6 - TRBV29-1 TGCAGCGTTGGGCGCGGGACAAGTCCCTCTGGGGCCAACGTCCTGACTTTC CSVGRGTSPSGANVLTF
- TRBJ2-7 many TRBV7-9 TGTGCCAGCAGCCAGGAGGATGGGACCCCGCCGCCCGAGCAGTACTTC CASSQEDGTPPPEQYF
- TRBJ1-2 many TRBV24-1 TGTGCCACCAGTGATTTCGGTTATGGCTACACCTTC CATSDFGYGYTF
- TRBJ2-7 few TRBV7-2 TGTGCCAGCTCCGGGTCCTCCCTATACGAGCAGTACTTC CASSGSSLYEQYF
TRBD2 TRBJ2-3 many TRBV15 TGTGCCACCAGCAGATCCGGACTAGCGGGCAGCACAGATACGCAGTATTTT CATSRSGLAGSTDTQYF
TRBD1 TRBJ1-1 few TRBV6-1 TGTGCCAGCAGTCAGGGGGCGGGAGACACTGAAGCTTTCTTT CASSQGAGDTEAFF
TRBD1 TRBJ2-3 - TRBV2 TGTGCCAGCAGTTCGACAGGGTCTAGCACAGATACGCAGTATTTT CASSSTGSSTDTQYF
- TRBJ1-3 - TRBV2 TGTGCCAGCAGTGAATTGGTTGTCTCTGGAAACACCATATATTTT CASSELVVSGNTIYF
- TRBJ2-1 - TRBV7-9 TGTGCCAGCAGAACCCAAGGGAAGAATGAGCAGTTCTTC CASRTQGKNEQFF
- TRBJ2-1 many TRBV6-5 TGTGCCAGCAGTTATAGGGAGAGCTCCTACAATGAGCAGTTCTTC CASSYRESSYNEQFF
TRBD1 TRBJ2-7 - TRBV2 TGTGCCACCACCAGTACAGGGGGTCTCGAGCAGTACTTC CATTSTGGLEQYF
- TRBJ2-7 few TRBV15 TGTGCCACCAGCACACCCCACAGGTCTTCTGACGAGCAGTACTTC CATSTPHRSSDEQYF
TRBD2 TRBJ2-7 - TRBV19 TGTGCCAGTTCTCCCGGGACTAGCGGGGGGGCCCTCTACGAGCAGTACTTC CASSPGTSGGALYEQYF
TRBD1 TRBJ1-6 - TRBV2 TGTGCCAGCCGGACAGGGCGAAATTCACCCCTCCACTTT CASRTGRNSPLHF
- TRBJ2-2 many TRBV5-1 TGCGCCAGCAAGGGATCTAACACCGGGGAGCTGTTTTTT CASKGSNTGELFF
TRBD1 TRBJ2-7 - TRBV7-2 TGTGCCAGCAGCAACCGGGACAGGGGATCCTACGAGCAGTACTTC CASSNRDRGSYEQYF
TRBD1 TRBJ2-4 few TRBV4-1 TGCGCCAGCAGCCAAGACGGCAGGGGGTCTAAAAACATTCAGTACTTC CASSQDGRGSKNIQYF
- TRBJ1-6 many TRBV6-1 TGTGCCAGCCGAGCGGGGGGCAGCTCCTATAATTCACCCCTCCACTTT CASRAGGSSYNSPLHF
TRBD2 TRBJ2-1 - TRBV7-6 TGTGCCAGCAGCTTATCAGGGACTAGCGGGCTCTACAATGAGCAGTTCTTC CASSLSGTSGLYNEQFF
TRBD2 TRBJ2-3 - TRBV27 TGTGCCAGCAGTCCCCGCCCTATGGCGGGAGCAGATACGCAGTATTTT CASSPRPMAGADTQYF
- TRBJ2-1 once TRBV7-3 TGTGCCAGCAGCGTTAGTAGGACCTACAATGAGCAGTTCTTC CASSVSRTYNEQFF
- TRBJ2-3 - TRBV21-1 TGTGCCAGCAGCAAACTAGCGGGGGGCGGGCATACCTTGGGGGATACGCAGTATTTT CASSKLAGGGHTLGDTQYF
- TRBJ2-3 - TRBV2 TGTGCCAGCAGGTCCCAGGGGAGAGATACGCAGTATTTT CASRSQGRDTQYF
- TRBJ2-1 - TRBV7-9 TGTGCCAGCAGCTTAGGTTTACAGACTGAGCAGTTCTTC CASSLGLQTEQFF
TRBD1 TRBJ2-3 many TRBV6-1 TGTGCCAGCAGCGGGACAGGGGGGACAGATACGCAGTATTTT CASSGTGGTDTQYF
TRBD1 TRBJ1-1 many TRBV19 TGTGCCAGTTCGACAGGGCTGAGGACTGAAGCTTTCTTT CASSTGLRTEAFF
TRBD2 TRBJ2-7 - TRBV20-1 TGCAGTGCTAACGGACTAGCGGGATTAAGCCACGAGCAGTACTTC CSANGLAGLSHEQYF
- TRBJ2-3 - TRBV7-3 TGTGCCAGCAGCTTGGGGCCGGGACTCAACACAGATACGCAGTATTTT CASSLGPGLNTDTQYF
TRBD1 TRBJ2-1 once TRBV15 TGTGCCACCAACCCAGGGGGCTCTCAAGCTTACAATGAGCAGTTCTTC CATNPGGSQAYNEQFF
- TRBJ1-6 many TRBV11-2 TGTGCCAGCAAGTCCCGGCAGGGTCCTAATTCACCCCTCCACTTT CASKSRQGPNSPLHF
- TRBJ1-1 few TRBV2 TGTGCCAGTAGACGGATGAACACTGAAGCTTTCTTT CASRRMNTEAFF
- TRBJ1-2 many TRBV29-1 TGCAGCGTTGAGAAACAGCGCGTTTATGGCTACACCTTC CSVEKQRVYGYTF
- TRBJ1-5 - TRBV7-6 TGTGCCAGCAGCGGAGAACAGGGTTACAATCAGCCCCAGCATTTT CASSGEQGYNQPQHF
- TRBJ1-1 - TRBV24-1 TGTGCCACCCCGATTCGGACAGAGAGATTGAACACTGAAGCTTTCTTT CATPIRTERLNTEAFF
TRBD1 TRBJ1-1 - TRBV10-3 TGTGCCATCAGCCAGGGACAGCTGAACACTGAAGCTTTCTTT CAISQGQLNTEAFF
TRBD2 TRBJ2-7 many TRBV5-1 TGCGCCAGCAGCTTGGATCCTAGCGGGAGATACGAGCAGTACTTC CASSLDPSGRYEQYF
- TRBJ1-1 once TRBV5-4 TGTGCCAGCAGCTTGCCCAGTAACACTGAAGCTTCCTTT CASSLPSNTEASF
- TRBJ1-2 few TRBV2 TGTGCCAGCACTAACACGAGGGCGAGGAACACCTTC CASTNTRARNTF
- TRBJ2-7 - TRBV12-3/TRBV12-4 TGTGCCAGCAGTTTCGAGGGTCCCTACGAGCAGTACTTC CASSFEGPYEQYF
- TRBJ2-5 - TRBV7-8 TGTGCCTGGAGCAAGGGGCCCCAAGAGACCCAGTACTTC CAWSKGPQETQYF